The clone carrying this TCR beta chain was detected ten times or more. Its specificity is not known. The entry originates in a study of T cells in Graves' hyperthyroidism and ophthalmopathy. TCR beta CDR3 region amplification was performed from RNA transcripts. The TCR CDR3 first-round RT-PCR relied on the HTBI primer set. TCRdb redid the calling of the multiplex PCR reads with MiXCR, one entry per CDR3 protein. This sample has 500,000 to 600,000 distinct CDR3 sequences, with around 46% found just once. In germline, CDR1 is SEHNR, CDR2 FQNEAQ (reference sequence). The CDR3 has 13 residues. V lost 5 bases and J 4 bases, leaving 12 bases between the germline ends. Patients having uncontrolled infection, another autoimmune disease, pregnancy or lactation were not included. Every diagnosis used clinical symptoms, serum thyroxine and TRAb, thyroid ultrasound and orbital computed tomography. Findings and limits, study-wide: Expanded thyroid clonotypes (above 0.001) were mostly also found in blood. A median around 6 months before onset, the model predicted ophthalmopathy.

Source material: peripheral blood or thyroid tissue (not recorded which). This sequence originates from an adult woman with Graves' disease, either hyperthyroidism or ophthalmopathy (not recorded which). The rearrangement links TRBV7-9 to TRBJ2-7; D gene unclear. This CDR3 is CASSPPRSYEQYF. In nucleotides, the CDR3 is TGTGCCAGCAGCCCACCGAGGTCTTACGAGCAGTACTTC.